The T cell receptor (beta chain) under discussion was sequenced for a study of cytotoxic CD8 clonotypes in ibrutinib-treated CLL. About the research overall: Complete response was seen in 2 patients and partial in approximately 25; some 12 progressed and roughly 15 stayed remitted after a median about six years. Study results and limitations: Rising at ibrutinib response, clonality subsequently fell back toward baseline at progression. Shared public clonotypes were rare, and on treatment they either got smaller or stayed the same.

Comment on this clone: The antigen is not known.

Sequenced by immunoSEQ multiplex PCR; TCRdb stores in-frame clones only, minus some. The sample lists 200,000 to 250,000 clones; 70% were seen once. Libraries of TCR beta were made from 1.5 to 2 micrograms of genomic DNA that came from cryopreserved PBMCs. Germline CDR1 is MNHNS and CDR2 is SASEGT. CDR3 length equals 12 residues. Between the trimmed V and J ends, which lost 4 bases and 4 bases, there was a span of 8 bases. Sequenced material: PBMCs, taken after 24 months of ibrutinib treatment. This rearrangement joins TRBV6-1 to TRBJ2-7; D gene ambiguous. This TCR derives from a human donor with chronic lymphocytic leukemia. CDR3 protein: CASSVRLYEQYF. CDR3 in DNA: TGTGCCAGCAGTGTAAGACTTTACGAGCAGTACTTC.